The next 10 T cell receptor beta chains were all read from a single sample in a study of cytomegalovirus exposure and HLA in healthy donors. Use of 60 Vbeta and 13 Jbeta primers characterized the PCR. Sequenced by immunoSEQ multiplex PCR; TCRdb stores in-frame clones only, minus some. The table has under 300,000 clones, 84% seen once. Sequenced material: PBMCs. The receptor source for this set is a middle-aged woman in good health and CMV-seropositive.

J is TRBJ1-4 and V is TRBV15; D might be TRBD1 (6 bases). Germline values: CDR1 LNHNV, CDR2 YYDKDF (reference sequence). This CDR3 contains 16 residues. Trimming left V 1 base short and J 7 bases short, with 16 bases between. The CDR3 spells CATSRGEGGDSEKLFF. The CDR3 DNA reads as TGTGCCACCAGCAGAGGGGAGGGGGGGGATAGTGAAAAACTGTTTTTT.

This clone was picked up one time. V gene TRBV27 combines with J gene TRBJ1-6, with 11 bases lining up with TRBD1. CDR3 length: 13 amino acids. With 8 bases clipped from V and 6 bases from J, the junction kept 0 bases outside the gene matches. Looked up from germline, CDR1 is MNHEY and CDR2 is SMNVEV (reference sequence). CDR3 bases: TGTGCCAGCGGGACAGGGGGTAATTCACCCCTCCACTTT. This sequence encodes CASGTGGNSPLHF.

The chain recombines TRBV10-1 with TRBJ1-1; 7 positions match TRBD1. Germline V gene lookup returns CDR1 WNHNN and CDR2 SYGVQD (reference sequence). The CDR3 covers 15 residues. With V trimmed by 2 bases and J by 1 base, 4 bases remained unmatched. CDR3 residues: CASSEGDSRNTEAFF. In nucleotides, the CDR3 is TGCGCCAGCAGTGAGGGGGACAGCAGGAACACTGAAGCTTTCTTT.

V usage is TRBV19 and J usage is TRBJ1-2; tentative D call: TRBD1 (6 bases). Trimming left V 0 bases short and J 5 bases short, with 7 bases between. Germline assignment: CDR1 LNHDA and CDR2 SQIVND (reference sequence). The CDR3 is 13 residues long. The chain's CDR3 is CASSIDTGYGYTF. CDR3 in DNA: TGTGCCAGTAGTATAGATACAGGGTATGGCTACACCTTC.

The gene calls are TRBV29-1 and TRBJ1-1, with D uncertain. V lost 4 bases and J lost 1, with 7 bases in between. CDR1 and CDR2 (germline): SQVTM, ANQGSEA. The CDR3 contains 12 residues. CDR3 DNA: TGCAGCGTTGCTTACGGGAACACTGAAGCTTTCTTT. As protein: CSVAYGNTEAFF.

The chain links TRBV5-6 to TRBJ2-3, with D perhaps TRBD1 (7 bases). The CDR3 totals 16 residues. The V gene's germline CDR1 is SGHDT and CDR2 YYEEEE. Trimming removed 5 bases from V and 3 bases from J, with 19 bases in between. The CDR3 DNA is TGTGCCAGCAGATCGACAGGGAGGCGTGAAACAGATACGCAGTATTTT. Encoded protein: CASRSTGRRETDTQYF.

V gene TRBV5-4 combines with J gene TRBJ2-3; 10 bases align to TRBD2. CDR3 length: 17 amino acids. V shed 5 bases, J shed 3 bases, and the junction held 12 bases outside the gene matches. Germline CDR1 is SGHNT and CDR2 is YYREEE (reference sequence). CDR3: CASRASLAGVRTDTQYF. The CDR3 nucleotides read TGTGCCAGCAGAGCTTCCCTAGCGGGAGTTCGGACAGATACGCAGTATTTT.

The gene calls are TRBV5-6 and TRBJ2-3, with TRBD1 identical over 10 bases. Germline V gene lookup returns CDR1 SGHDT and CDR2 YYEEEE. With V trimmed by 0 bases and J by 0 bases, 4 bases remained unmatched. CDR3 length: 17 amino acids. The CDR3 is CASSLVRTGGSTDTQYF. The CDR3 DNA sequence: TGTGCCAGCAGCTTGGTTAGGACAGGGGGTAGCACAGATACGCAGTATTTT.

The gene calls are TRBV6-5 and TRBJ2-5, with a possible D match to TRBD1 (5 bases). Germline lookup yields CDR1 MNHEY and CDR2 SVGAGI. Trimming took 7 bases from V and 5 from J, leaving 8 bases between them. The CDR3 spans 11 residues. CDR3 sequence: CASKWGETQYF. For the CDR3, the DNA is TGTGCCAGCAAATGGGGCGAGACCCAGTACTTC.

CDR3 sequence reads: CASSTFGGMGRNEQFF. The CDR3 nucleotides are TGTGCCAGCAGTACTTTCGGGGGGATGGGTCGGAATGAGCAGTTCTTC. The chain recombines TRBV6-4 with TRBJ2-1; 7 nucleotides agree with TRBD2. This CDR3 has 16 residues. The germline CDR1 and CDR2 sequences are MRHNA and SNTAGT. V was clipped by 5 bases and J by 7 bases; unmatched bases: 14.